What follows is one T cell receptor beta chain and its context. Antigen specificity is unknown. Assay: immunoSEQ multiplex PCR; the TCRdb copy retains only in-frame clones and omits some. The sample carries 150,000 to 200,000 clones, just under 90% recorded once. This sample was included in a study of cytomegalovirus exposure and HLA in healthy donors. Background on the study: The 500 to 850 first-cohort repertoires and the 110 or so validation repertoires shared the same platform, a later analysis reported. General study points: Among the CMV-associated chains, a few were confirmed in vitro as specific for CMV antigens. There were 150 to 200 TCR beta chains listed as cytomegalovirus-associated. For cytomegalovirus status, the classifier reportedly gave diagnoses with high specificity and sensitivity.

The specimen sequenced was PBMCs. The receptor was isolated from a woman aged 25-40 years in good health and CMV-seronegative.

CDR3 sequence reads: CASSVGNTDGYTF. CDR3 nucleotide sequence: TGTGCCAGCAGCGTAGGGAATACAGATGGCTACACCTTC. This chain uses TRBV9 with TRBJ1-2; D is unresolved. Germline V gives CDR1 SGDLS, CDR2 YYNGEE. This CDR3 is 13 amino acids long. The V and J ends lost 0 bases and 6 bases respectively, with 9 bases between them.